The rows below give T cell receptor beta chains drawn from one sample of a study of blood T cell repertoires in COVID-19. Clones were read by immunoSEQ multiplex PCR, and TCRdb kept only the in-frame ones, dropping some. Here the sample spans about 150,000 clones, about four fifths being singletons. The material sequenced was peripheral blood. Receptor source: a man in his sixties with acute or convalescent COVID-19. Each CDR3 is given with its conserved first and last residue. D genes are given only for firm matches. Part of the rows lack a size; the others show once, few, many or a class for expanded clones.

CDR3 DNA: TGCGCCAGCAGCCATGATATAGCAACTAATGAAAAACTGTTTTTT
CDR3 protein: CASSHDIATNEKLFF
clone size: .
V gene: TRBV4-3
D gene: .
J gene: TRBJ1-4
CDR3 length: 15

CDR3 DNA: TGTGCCAGCAGTTATCCGGAGCAGAACACTGAAGCTTTCTTT
CDR3 protein: CASSYPEQNTEAFF
clone size: .
V gene: TRBV6-6
D gene: .
J gene: TRBJ1-1
CDR3 length: 14

CDR3 DNA: TGTGCCAGTAGGCGAACAGGCGATAGCAATCAGCCCCAGCATTTT
CDR3 protein: CASRRTGDSNQPQHF
clone size: .
V gene: TRBV19
D gene: .
J gene: TRBJ1-5
CDR3 length: 15

CDR3 DNA: TGTGCCAGCAGCTCTAGCGGGGGGGCGTACACCGGGGAGCTGTTTTTT
CDR3 protein: CASSSSGGAYTGELFF
clone size: once
V gene: TRBV9
D gene: TRBD2
J gene: TRBJ2-2
CDR3 length: 16

CDR3 DNA: TGCGCCAGCAGGCGAGGGAGGGAGACCCAGTACTTC
CDR3 protein: CASRRGRETQYF
clone size: .
V gene: TRBV5-1
D gene: .
J gene: TRBJ2-5
CDR3 length: 12

CDR3 DNA: TGTGCCAGCAGCCGGACTAGCGACAATGAGCAGTTCTTC
CDR3 protein: CASSRTSDNEQFF
clone size: .
V gene: TRBV7-3
D gene: TRBD2
J gene: TRBJ2-1
CDR3 length: 13

CDR3 DNA: TGCGCCAGCGCTGACTCCTTTGGAGAGACCCAGTACTTC
CDR3 protein: CASADSFGETQYF
clone size: .
V gene: TRBV10-2
D gene: .
J gene: TRBJ2-5
CDR3 length: 13

CDR3 DNA: TGTGCCAGCAGATCCGGGACAGGGGAGCTGTGGGGGGCCAACGTCCTGACTTTC
CDR3 protein: CASRSGTGELWGANVLTF
clone size: few
V gene: TRBV7-7
D gene: TRBD1
J gene: TRBJ2-6
CDR3 length: 18

CDR3 DNA: TGTGCCAGCAGCTCATCGGGGTCGGGACAGGCTTTTGGAAACACCATATATTTT
CDR3 protein: CASSSSGSGQAFGNTIYF
clone size: few
V gene: TRBV7-9
D gene: TRBD1
J gene: TRBJ1-3
CDR3 length: 18

CDR3 DNA: TGTGCCAGCAGCCAAGGTGTAGATTATGGCTACACCTTC
CDR3 protein: CASSQGVDYGYTF
clone size: .
V gene: TRBV4-2
D gene: .
J gene: TRBJ1-2
CDR3 length: 13

CDR3 DNA: TGTGCCAGCGGCCTCAGGGGGCAAAGTAATGAAAAACTGTTTTTT
CDR3 protein: CASGLRGQSNEKLFF
clone size: .
V gene: TRBV6-5
D gene: TRBD1
J gene: TRBJ1-4
CDR3 length: 15

CDR3 DNA: TGTGCCAGCAGAGGGACAGGGTTTGGCAATCAGCCCCAGCATTTT
CDR3 protein: CASRGTGFGNQPQHF
clone size: .
V gene: TRBV28
D gene: TRBD1
J gene: TRBJ1-5
CDR3 length: 15

CDR3 DNA: TGTGCCAGTAGAGAAGCAGGCTCTGGAAACACCATATATTTT
CDR3 protein: CASREAGSGNTIYF
clone size: once
V gene: TRBV19
D gene: .
J gene: TRBJ1-3
CDR3 length: 14

CDR3 DNA: TGTGCCAGCAGCCCCGGGGGGGGCCGTGGCGGGGAGCTGTTTTTT
CDR3 protein: CASSPGGGRGGELFF
clone size: .
V gene: TRBV4-2
D gene: TRBD2
J gene: TRBJ2-2
CDR3 length: 15

CDR3 DNA: TGTGCCAGCAGCTTAAAGGCTAGCGATGAGCAGTTCTTC
CDR3 protein: CASSLKASDEQFF
clone size: .
V gene: TRBV7-2
D gene: .
J gene: TRBJ2-1
CDR3 length: 13

CDR3 DNA: TGTGCCAGCAGTGATAGGTTAGCCAGGGGTCCAAATGAGCAGTTCTTC
CDR3 protein: CASSDRLARGPNEQFF
clone size: .
V gene: TRBV6-1
D gene: .
J gene: TRBJ2-1
CDR3 length: 16

CDR3 DNA: TGCAGCGTTGGTGACAGGGGGGAGACCCAGTACTTC
CDR3 protein: CSVGDRGETQYF
clone size: .
V gene: TRBV29-1
D gene: TRBD1
J gene: TRBJ2-5
CDR3 length: 12

CDR3 DNA: TGTGCCAGCAGCCACCTACAGGGGACGGCTTTCTTT
CDR3 protein: CASSHLQGTAFF
clone size: .
V gene: TRBV12-3/TRBV12-4
D gene: TRBD1
J gene: TRBJ1-1
CDR3 length: 12

CDR3 DNA: TGTGCCAGCAGCCAATCGGGGACAGGGAAGTATGAAAAACTGTTTTTT
CDR3 protein: CASSQSGTGKYEKLFF
clone size: .
V gene: TRBV3-1/TRBV3-2
D gene: TRBD1
J gene: TRBJ1-4
CDR3 length: 16

CDR3 DNA: TGTGCCAGCAGCCCTAGCGGGGTCCGGAATGAGCAGTTCTTC
CDR3 protein: CASSPSGVRNEQFF
clone size: .
V gene: TRBV11-2
D gene: TRBD2
J gene: TRBJ2-1
CDR3 length: 14

CDR3 DNA: TGTGCCAGCAGCGTAGACAGTTTCTATGGCTACACCTTC
CDR3 protein: CASSVDSFYGYTF
clone size: few
V gene: TRBV9
D gene: .
J gene: TRBJ1-2
CDR3 length: 13

CDR3 DNA: TGTGCCAGCAGCCGGCAGGGTAGGCCCTACGAGCAGTACTTC
CDR3 protein: CASSRQGRPYEQYF
clone size: .
V gene: TRBV27
D gene: .
J gene: TRBJ2-7
CDR3 length: 14

CDR3 DNA: TGCGCCAGCAGCTCCGGGGGGGGCGACAATTCACCCCTCCACTTT
CDR3 protein: CASSSGGGDNSPLHF
clone size: .
V gene: TRBV5-1
D gene: .
J gene: TRBJ1-6
CDR3 length: 15

CDR3 DNA: TGCGCCAGCAGCCCCATAACCGGGCAGGGAAGGGAAAAACTGTTTTTT
CDR3 protein: CASSPITGQGREKLFF
clone size: .
V gene: TRBV5-1
D gene: .
J gene: TRBJ1-4
CDR3 length: 16

CDR3 DNA: TGTGCCAGCAGCTTGGTAGCGGGAGGCTCTTCCTACAATGAGCAGTTCTTC
CDR3 protein: CASSLVAGGSSYNEQFF
clone size: .
V gene: TRBV5-4
D gene: TRBD2
J gene: TRBJ2-1
CDR3 length: 17

CDR3 DNA: TGTGCCAGCAGTGGGGGACAGGGAAGCTCTGGAAACACCATATATTTT
CDR3 protein: CASSGGQGSSGNTIYF
clone size: few
V gene: TRBV6-1
D gene: TRBD1
J gene: TRBJ1-3
CDR3 length: 16

CDR3 DNA: TGTGCCAGCAGCTCTCCCGGATGGGGGCGGAATGAGCAGTTCTTC
CDR3 protein: CASSSPGWGRNEQFF
clone size: .
V gene: TRBV3-1/TRBV3-2
D gene: .
J gene: TRBJ2-1
CDR3 length: 15

CDR3 DNA: TGTGCCAGCAGGACAGGGGGCATATGGGAAAAACTGTTTTTT
CDR3 protein: CASRTGGIWEKLFF
clone size: .
V gene: TRBV27
D gene: TRBD1
J gene: TRBJ1-4
CDR3 length: 14

CDR3 DNA: TGTGCCAGTAGTCCATACGGGACAGGTGGGTTGAGTCCAGATACGCAGTATTTT
CDR3 protein: CASSPYGTGGLSPDTQYF
clone size: .
V gene: TRBV19
D gene: TRBD1
J gene: TRBJ2-3
CDR3 length: 18

CDR3 DNA: TGTGCCAGCAGCGTAAGAACAGGGTTTGGCACCGGGGAGCTGTTTTTT
CDR3 protein: CASSVRTGFGTGELFF
clone size: .
V gene: TRBV9
D gene: .
J gene: TRBJ2-2
CDR3 length: 16

CDR3 DNA: TGCAGTGCTAGTTTTCTCTGGCTGGGAGCAGATACGCAGTATTTT
CDR3 protein: CSASFLWLGADTQYF
clone size: .
V gene: TRBV20-1
D gene: .
J gene: TRBJ2-3
CDR3 length: 15

CDR3 DNA: TGTGCCAGCGGAGGGTTAAGCAATCAGCCCCAGCATTTT
CDR3 protein: CASGGLSNQPQHF
clone size: .
V gene: TRBV3-1/TRBV3-2
D gene: .
J gene: TRBJ1-5
CDR3 length: 13

CDR3 DNA: TGTGCCAGCAGTCGTCGCTCCGGGACAGAGGCCGGGGAGCTGTTTTTT
CDR3 protein: CASSRRSGTEAGELFF
clone size: few
V gene: TRBV27
D gene: TRBD1
J gene: TRBJ2-2
CDR3 length: 16

CDR3 DNA: TGTGCCAGCAGCCGGGGCAGCTCCTACAATGAGCAGTTCTTC
CDR3 protein: CASSRGSSYNEQFF
clone size: .
V gene: TRBV3-1/TRBV3-2
D gene: .
J gene: TRBJ2-1
CDR3 length: 14